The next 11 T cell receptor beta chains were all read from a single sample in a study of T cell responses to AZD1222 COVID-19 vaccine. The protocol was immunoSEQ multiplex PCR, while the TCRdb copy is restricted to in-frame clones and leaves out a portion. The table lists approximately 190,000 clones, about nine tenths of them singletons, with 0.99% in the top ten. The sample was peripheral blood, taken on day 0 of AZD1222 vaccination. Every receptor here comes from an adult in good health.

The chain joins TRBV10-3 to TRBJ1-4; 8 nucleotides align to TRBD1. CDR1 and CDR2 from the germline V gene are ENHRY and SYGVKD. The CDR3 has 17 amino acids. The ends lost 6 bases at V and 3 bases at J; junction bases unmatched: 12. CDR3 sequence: CAIRGGQGSVANEKLFF. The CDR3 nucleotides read TGTGCCATCAGAGGAGGACAGGGCTCTGTGGCTAATGAAAAACTGTTTTTT.

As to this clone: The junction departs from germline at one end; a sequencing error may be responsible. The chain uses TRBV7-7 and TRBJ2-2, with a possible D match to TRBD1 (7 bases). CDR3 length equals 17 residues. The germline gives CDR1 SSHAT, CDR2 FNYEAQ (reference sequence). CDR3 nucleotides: TGTGCTAGCAGCTTAGCCTCTCAGGGGGGCACCACCGGGGAGCTGTTTTTT. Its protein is CASSLASQGGTTGELFF.

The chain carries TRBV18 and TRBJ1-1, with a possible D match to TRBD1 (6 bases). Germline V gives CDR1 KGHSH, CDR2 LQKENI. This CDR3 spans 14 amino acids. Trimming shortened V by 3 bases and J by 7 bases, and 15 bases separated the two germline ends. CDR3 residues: CASSPVAGEIEAFF. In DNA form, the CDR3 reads TGTGCCAGCTCACCTGTTGCAGGGGAAATTGAAGCTTTCTTT.

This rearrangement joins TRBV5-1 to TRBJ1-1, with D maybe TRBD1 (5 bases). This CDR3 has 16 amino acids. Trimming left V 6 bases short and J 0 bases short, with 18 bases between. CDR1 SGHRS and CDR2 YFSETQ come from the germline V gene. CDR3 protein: CASIALPGQLNTEAFF. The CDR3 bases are TGCGCCAGCATAGCCCTCCCAGGGCAATTGAACACTGAAGCTTTCTTT.

The CDR3 sequence: CATRTGLAEYYEQYF. The CDR3 DNA reads as TGTGCCACCAGGACCGGACTAGCGGAGTACTACGAGCAGTACTTC. The chain uses TRBV28 and TRBJ2-7; 10 nucleotides match TRBD2. Germline V CDR1 and CDR2: MDHEN, SYDVKM. CDR3 length: 15 amino acids. The V gene end was trimmed by 10 bases and the J gene end by 3 bases; junction bases not matched to a gene: 12.

The CDR3, as DNA: TGTGCCAGCGCTAGAGGGTCCTACGAGCAGTACTTC. Translating gives CASARGSYEQYF. The chain links TRBV7-9 to TRBJ2-7; D may be TRBD2 (5 bases). Germline CDR1 SEHNR, CDR2 FQNEAQ (reference sequence). V was clipped by 8 bases and J by 1 base, with 9 bases between them. CDR3 size: 12 residues. Full variable domain (outside the CDR3, taken from reference TRBV7-9 and TRBJ2-7): DTGVSQNPRHKITKRGQNVTFRCDPISEHNRLYWYRQTLGQGPEFLTYFQNEAQLEKSRLLSDRFSAERPKGSFSTLEIQRTEQGDSAMYLCASARGSYEQYFGPGTRLTVT.

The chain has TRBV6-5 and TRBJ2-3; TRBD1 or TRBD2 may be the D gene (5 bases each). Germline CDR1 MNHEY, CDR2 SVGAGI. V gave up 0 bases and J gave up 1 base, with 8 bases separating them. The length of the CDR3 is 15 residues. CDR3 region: CASSYSSGRTDTQYF. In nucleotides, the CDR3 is TGTGCCAGCAGTTACTCATCGGGGCGCACAGATACGCAGTATTTT.

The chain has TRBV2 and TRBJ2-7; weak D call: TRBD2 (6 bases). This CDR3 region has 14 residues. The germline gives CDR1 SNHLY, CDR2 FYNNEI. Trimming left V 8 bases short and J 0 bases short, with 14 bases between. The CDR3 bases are TGTGCCAGCCGAAGGGAGGAGTCCTCCTACGAGCAGTACTTC. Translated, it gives CASRREESSYEQYF.

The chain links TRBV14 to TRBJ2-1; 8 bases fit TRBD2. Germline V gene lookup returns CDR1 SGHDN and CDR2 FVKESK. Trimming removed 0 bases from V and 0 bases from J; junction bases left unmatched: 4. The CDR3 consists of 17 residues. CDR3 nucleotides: TGTGCCAGCAGCCAAGAACTAGCGGCTAACTCCTACAATGAGCAGTTCTTC. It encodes CASSQELAANSYNEQFF.

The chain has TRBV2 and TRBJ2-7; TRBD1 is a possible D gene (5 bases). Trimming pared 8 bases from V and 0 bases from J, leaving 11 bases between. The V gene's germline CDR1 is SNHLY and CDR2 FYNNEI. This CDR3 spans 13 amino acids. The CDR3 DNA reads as TGTGCCAGCGGACAACAGAGCTCCTACGAGCAGTACTTC. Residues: CASGQQSSYEQYF. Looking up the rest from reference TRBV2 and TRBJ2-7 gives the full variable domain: EPEVTQTPSHQVTQMGQEVILRCVPISNHLYFYWYRQILGQKVEFLVSFYNNEISEKSEIFDDQFSVERPDGSNFTLKIRSTKLEDSAMYFCASGQQSSYEQYFGPGTRLTVT.

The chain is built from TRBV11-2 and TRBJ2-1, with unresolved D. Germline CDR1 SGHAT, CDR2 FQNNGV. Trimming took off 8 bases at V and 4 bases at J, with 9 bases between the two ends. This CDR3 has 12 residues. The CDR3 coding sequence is TGTGCCAGCGAGGAGAGATACAATGAGCAGTTCTTC. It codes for CASEERYNEQFF.